A selection of T cell receptor beta chains follows, all from one sample in a study of T cell clones after liver transplantation. Here immunoSEQ multiplex PCR was the method, and the copy in TCRdb shows in-frame clones only, minus some. This table has 98,000 or so clones, approximately 78% appearing once. The source was CD4+ T cells from blood, collected before liver transplant. The source is a human donor who received a liver transplant. The CDR3 runs from the conserved cysteine through the conserved F or W. A D gene is named only where the DNA matches it firmly. Size tells how often a clone was seen (once, few, many) or the class of an expanded clone, and some rows leave it out.

D gene: -; J gene: TRBJ1-5; V gene: TRBV5-4; clone size: once; CDR3 DNA: TGTGCCAGCAGCTCGGACCCCTCAGGAGGCCAGCCCCAGCATTTT; CDR3 protein: CASSSDPSGGQPQHF
D gene: -; J gene: TRBJ1-2; V gene: TRBV10-3; clone size: once; CDR3 DNA: TGTGCCATCAGTGATGGAGATGGCTACACCTTC; CDR3 protein: CAISDGDGYTF
D gene: TRBD1; J gene: TRBJ2-4; V gene: TRBV18; clone size: -; CDR3 DNA: TGTGCCAGCTCACAGGACAGGGACCCTACCCTAGCCAAAAACATTCAGTACTTC; CDR3 protein: CASSQDRDPTLAKNIQYF
D gene: -; J gene: TRBJ1-3; V gene: TRBV13; clone size: -; CDR3 DNA: TGTGCCAGCGTAAGTTCCGGAAACACCATATATTTT; CDR3 protein: CASVSSGNTIYF
D gene: TRBD2; J gene: TRBJ2-7; V gene: TRBV19; clone size: -; CDR3 DNA: TGTGCCAGTAGTATGCTTACTAGCGGGGGCTCCTACGAGCAGTACTTC; CDR3 protein: CASSMLTSGGSYEQYF
D gene: TRBD2; J gene: TRBJ2-3; V gene: TRBV5-1; clone size: -; CDR3 DNA: TGCGCCAGTGGGAGCGGGGCTAGCACAGATACGCAGTATTTT; CDR3 protein: CASGSGASTDTQYF
D gene: -; J gene: TRBJ1-1; V gene: TRBV5-8; clone size: -; CDR3 DNA: TGTGCCAGCAGCTTGGTAGGACAGCTGAACACTGAAGCTTTCTTT; CDR3 protein: CASSLVGQLNTEAFF
D gene: TRBD2; J gene: TRBJ2-2; V gene: TRBV15; clone size: -; CDR3 DNA: TGTGCCACCAGCAGAGAGCGCCATCTAGCGGGAGGGGACACCGGGGAGCTGTTTTTT; CDR3 protein: CATSRERHLAGGDTGELFF
D gene: -; J gene: TRBJ2-7; V gene: TRBV7-2; clone size: -; CDR3 DNA: TGTGCCAGCAGCTTAGCGCGCACTTCCTACGAGCAGTACTTC; CDR3 protein: CASSLARTSYEQYF
D gene: -; J gene: TRBJ1-4; V gene: TRBV5-8; clone size: -; CDR3 DNA: TGTGCCAGCAGCTTTCCGGGCTTTAATGAAAAACTGTTTTTT; CDR3 protein: CASSFPGFNEKLFF
D gene: -; J gene: TRBJ1-1; V gene: TRBV28; clone size: -; CDR3 DNA: TGTGCCAGCACGTTTGGGGGGGGACCCTATGGAGCTTTCTTT; CDR3 protein: CASTFGGGPYGAFF
D gene: -; J gene: TRBJ2-7; V gene: TRBV15; clone size: -; CDR3 DNA: TGTGCCACCAGCAGAGGCGAGGGGGGTTTAGACGAGCAGTACTTC; CDR3 protein: CATSRGEGGLDEQYF
D gene: TRBD1; J gene: TRBJ1-1; V gene: TRBV13; clone size: -; CDR3 DNA: TGTGCCAGCAGCTTACCTACAGGGGGCCTCGTTCCTGAAGCTTTCTTT; CDR3 protein: CASSLPTGGLVPEAFF
D gene: -; J gene: TRBJ2-7; V gene: TRBV28; clone size: -; CDR3 DNA: TGTGCCAGCAGTTCATCGGGGTTAGTGGTTTCCTACGAGCAGTACTTC; CDR3 protein: CASSSSGLVVSYEQYF
D gene: TRBD2; J gene: TRBJ2-3; V gene: TRBV6-6; clone size: -; CDR3 DNA: TGTGCCAGCAGACTGGGGACTAGCGGGAGGACAGATACGCAGTATTTT; CDR3 protein: CASRLGTSGRTDTQYF
D gene: TRBD1; J gene: TRBJ1-6; V gene: TRBV27; clone size: few; CDR3 DNA: TGTGCCAGCAGACTCGGACAGGGCCCTTATAGGTCACCCCTCCACTTT; CDR3 protein: CASRLGQGPYRSPLHF
D gene: TRBD1; J gene: TRBJ2-7; V gene: TRBV4-3; clone size: -; CDR3 DNA: TGCGCCAGCAGCCAGTTACAGGGGCTCGAGCAGTACTTC; CDR3 protein: CASSQLQGLEQYF
D gene: -; J gene: TRBJ2-1; V gene: TRBV4-2; clone size: -; CDR3 DNA: TGTGCCAGCAGCCAAGAATTGACTCTCTCCTACAATGAGCAGTTCTTC; CDR3 protein: CASSQELTLSYNEQFF
D gene: TRBD1; J gene: TRBJ1-4; V gene: TRBV7-9; clone size: -; CDR3 DNA: TGTGCCAGCAGCTTCACCGACAGGGACAAACTGTTTTTT; CDR3 protein: CASSFTDRDKLFF
D gene: TRBD1; J gene: TRBJ2-7; V gene: TRBV18; clone size: -; CDR3 DNA: TGTGCCAGCTCCCCCGGGACAGGGGAGAACGAGCAGTACTTC; CDR3 protein: CASSPGTGENEQYF
D gene: -; J gene: TRBJ1-2; V gene: TRBV28; clone size: -; CDR3 DNA: TGTGCCAGCAGTCCTGGACCAGCAGGCTACACCTTC; CDR3 protein: CASSPGPAGYTF
D gene: TRBD2; J gene: TRBJ2-1; V gene: TRBV11-3; clone size: -; CDR3 DNA: TGTGCCAGCAGCCGACGACTAGCGGGGAGGGATGAGCAGTTCTTC; CDR3 protein: CASSRRLAGRDEQFF
D gene: -; J gene: TRBJ1-5; V gene: TRBV19; clone size: -; CDR3 DNA: TGTGCCAGTAGTAGTGGGGACCTGCGCAATCAGCCCCAGCATTTT; CDR3 protein: CASSSGDLRNQPQHF
D gene: -; J gene: TRBJ1-1; V gene: TRBV11-2; clone size: -; CDR3 DNA: TGTGCCAGCAGCTTAAAGACAGTGAACACTGAAGCTTTCTTT; CDR3 protein: CASSLKTVNTEAFF